A selection of T cell receptor beta chains follows, all from one sample in a study of blood T cells in healthy people across ages. Each CDR3 protein is one row after TCRdb ran MiXCR on the 5' RACE reads. The table includes roughly 800,000 distinct CDR3 sequences, 58% detected once. The specimen sequenced was blood. The receptor set was obtained from a man under 40 in good health. Both conserved end residues are part of each CDR3. Only part of the rows carry a size: once, few, many, or a class if the clone is expanded.

few	TRBV6-5	TRBJ2-7	CASSYSDSYEQYF
few	TRBV10-3	TRBJ1-2	CAISEDRVYGYTF
.	TRBV20-1	TRBJ2-1	CSTSTWGSSYNEQFF
many	TRBV5-1	TRBJ2-7	CASSSPGQHNEQYF
.	TRBV28	TRBJ2-7	CASWTSGFGEQYF
.	TRBV10-3	TRBJ1-4	CAISEGVDNEKLFF
.	TRBV6-5	TRBJ2-7	CASSYSKSRALGPYEQYF
.	TRBV21-1	.	CATHRGQPSYEQYF
few	TRBV9	TRBJ1-2	CASSVEQGARYTF
few	TRBV20-1	TRBJ2-3	CSAVRLAEITDTQYF
.	TRBV18	TRBJ1-2	CASSPPQGDLYGYTF
.	TRBV3-1	TRBJ2-6	CASSHEYPGANVLTF
once	TRBV6-2/TRBV6-3	TRBJ2-3	CASGSYDTSPGTDTQYF
.	TRBV6-2/TRBV6-3	TRBJ1-1	CASSDSAGAEAFF
.	TRBV7-2	TRBJ1-2	CASSLGARDYGYTF
few	TRBV12-3/TRBV12-4	TRBJ2-4	CASSDGLAGKQYF
.	TRBV29-1	TRBJ1-2	CSVEGGLNYGYTF
few	TRBV6-5	TRBJ1-2	CAAGTDYGYTF
once	TRBV20-1	TRBJ2-7	CSALAGASSYEQYF
few	TRBV20-1	TRBJ2-1	CSARGERGAYNEQFF
.	TRBV13	TRBJ2-3	CASSPPRGRRADTQYF
.	TRBV20-1	TRBJ2-3	CSASGQNRDPGETDTQYF
many	TRBV25-1	TRBJ2-3	CASSGDRGLTDTQYF
.	TRBV3-1	.	CASSQDLQFSEQYF
.	TRBV4-2	TRBJ2-5	CASSPLGGGQNEQYF
many	TRBV7-9	TRBJ2-3	CASSPGGDTQYF
.	TRBV13	TRBJ1-5	CASGHGDSNQPQHF
.	TRBV28	TRBJ2-4	CASRTDHRGGADIQYF
.	TRBV12-3/TRBV12-4	.	CASSLAGSKNIQYF
.	TRBV4-1	TRBJ1-5	CASSQDPAFSNQPQHF
.	TRBV7-2	TRBJ1-2	CASSLNRDSGYTF
.	TRBV24-1	TRBJ2-3	CATSVLAGGTDTQYF
.	TRBV2	.	CASAGTDSYEQYF
.	TRBV7-8	TRBJ2-1	CASSPRTGQYATNEQFF
few	TRBV3-1	TRBJ2-1	CASSPGLFVYNEQFF
.	TRBV7-2	TRBJ2-5	CASSPAVAQETQYF
many	TRBV28	TRBJ2-3	CASSLWWDRGGTDTQYF